These 32 T cell receptor beta chains were sequenced from one sample in a study of cytomegalovirus exposure and HLA in healthy donors. PCR employed 60 Vbeta and 13 Jbeta primers. The data were produced by immunoSEQ multiplex PCR, yet TCRdb's version contains in-frame clones alone and is incomplete. The data hold 90,000 to 130,000 clones, with roughly 80% observed a single time. Specimen: PBMCs. These receptors were collected from a man between 25 and 39 years old in good health and CMV-seropositive.

The chain recombines TRBV18 with TRBJ2-6; tentatively, D is TRBD2 (5 bases). Germline assignment: CDR1 KGHSH and CDR2 LQKENI. The CDR3 runs to 16 residues. Trimming took off 1 base at V and 4 bases at J, with 11 bases between the two ends. The CDR3 DNA is TGTGCCAGCTCACCACGAGGGTCGGCAGGGGCCAACGTCCTGACTTTC. Encoded protein: CASSPRGSAGANVLTF.

This clone turned up a few times. The gene calls are TRBV28 and TRBJ2-2; 10 nucleotides agree with TRBD2. The CDR3 length is 16 residues. After removal of 3 bases from V and 5 bases from J, the junction contained 6 bases not matched to a gene. The germline V gene encodes CDR1 MDHEN and CDR2 SYDVKM. The CDR3 here is CASSLAAGLATGELFF. The DNA for the CDR3 is TGTGCCAGCAGTTTGGCTGCGGGACTAGCGACCGGGGAGCTGTTTTTT.

The chain has TRBV7-9 and TRBJ2-2; 7 nucleotides line up with TRBD1. Losses at the gene ends were 3 bases for V and 3 bases for J; bases not matched to a gene: 4. The CDR3 has 15 amino acids. Germline CDR1 and CDR2: SEHNR and FQNEAQ (reference sequence). CDR3 sequence (DNA): TGTGCCAGCAGCTTCGGTACAGGGGACACCGGGGAGCTGTTTTTT. It is translated as CASSFGTGDTGELFF.

V gene TRBV19 combines with J gene TRBJ2-1, with 8 nucleotides matching TRBD1. The CDR3 length is 14 residues. The junction had 7 bases not matched to a gene; V was cut back by 5 bases and J by 7 bases. Germline lookup yields CDR1 LNHDA and CDR2 SQIVND (reference sequence). The CDR3 is CASSPSTGENEQFF. CDR3 DNA: TGTGCCAGTAGTCCTTCGACAGGGGAGAATGAGCAGTTCTTC. Full variable domain (rest looked up from reference TRBV19 and TRBJ2-1): DGGITQSPKYLFRKEGQNVTLSCEQNLNHDAMYWYRQDPGQGLRLIYYSQIVNDFQKGDIAEGYSVSREKKESFPLTVTSAQKNPTAFYLCASSPSTGENEQFFGPGTRLTVL.

The J gene is TRBJ1-4, the V gene TRBV28, with a weak D call TRBD1 (6 bases). Trimming removed 6 bases at V and 5 bases at J, with 13 bases between. Germline V gene data show CDR1 as MDHEN and CDR2 as SYDVKM. The CDR3 runs to 14 residues. CDR3 region: CASSRNGQNEKLFF. CDR3 sequence (DNA): TGTGCCAGCAGCCGCAACGGACAGAATGAAAAACTGTTTTTT.

CDR3 in amino acids: CASSDAPTSGSYNEQFF. As DNA, the CDR3 is TGTGCCAGCAGTGACGCCCCGACTAGCGGCTCCTACAATGAGCAGTTCTTC. The chain uses TRBV6-1 and TRBJ2-1; 9 bases line up with TRBD2. Germline loops: CDR1 MNHNS, CDR2 SASEGT. The length of the CDR3 is 17 residues. With 3 bases clipped from V and 0 bases from J, the junction kept 6 bases outside the gene matches.

V is TRBV5-6 and J is TRBJ1-2; no reliable D call. The CDR3 consists of 16 residues. From germline, CDR1 is SGHDT and CDR2 YYEEEE. Trimming took off 0 bases at V and 4 bases at J, with 16 bases between the two ends. The CDR3 sequence: CASSLVPSRGAYGYTF. CDR3 DNA sequence: TGTGCCAGCAGCTTGGTTCCCTCGCGGGGTGCCTATGGCTACACCTTC.

The rearrangement uses TRBV11-2 and TRBJ2-1; 7 bases line up with TRBD2. The CDR3 is 16 residues long. Germline loops: CDR1 SGHAT, CDR2 FQNNGV. V lost 1 base to trimming and J lost 5 bases; unmatched junction nucleotides: 8. CDR3 loop: CASSLGGEGPHNEQFF. CDR3 nucleotide sequence: TGTGCCAGCAGCTTAGGGGGGGAGGGCCCTCACAATGAGCAGTTCTTC.

This chain connects TRBV5-6 to TRBJ2-1; a weak D match, TRBD1 (6 bases). The CDR3 consists of 17 residues. V lost 2 bases to trimming and J lost 4 bases, with 19 bases between them. Germline CDR1 is SGHDT and CDR2 is YYEEEE. DNA for the CDR3: TGTGCCAGCAGCTTATACCCTCACGGGACACTTTACAATGAGCAGTTCTTC. Encoded protein: CASSLYPHGTLYNEQFF.

V usage is TRBV7-2 and J usage is TRBJ1-3; 9 bases agree with TRBD1. This CDR3 contains 16 residues. Germline V gene sequence: CDR1 SGHTA, CDR2 FQGNSA. Losses at the gene ends were 5 bases for V and 2 bases for J; bases not matched to a gene: 7. The CDR3 DNA sequence: TGTGCCAGCAGCCCCCAGTGGACAGGGGCTGGAAACACCATATATTTT. The encoded protein is CASSPQWTGAGNTIYF.

The chain has TRBV6-1 and TRBJ2-7, with TRBD1 identical over 7 bases. CDR3 length: 13 residues. Germline CDR1 MNHNS, CDR2 SASEGT. Trimming at V came to 5 bases and at J to 9 bases, leaving 10 bases not matched to a gene. The DNA for the CDR3 is TGTGCCAGCAGTCCGGGACAGCAGGCTAGGCAGTACTTC. The encoded protein is CASSPGQQARQYF.

The gene calls are TRBV4-2 and TRBJ2-3, with 7 bases fitting TRBD2. The CDR3 is made up of 16 amino acids. J lost 0 bases, V lost 4 bases, and 7 bases had no gene match. Germline values: CDR1 LGHNA, CDR2 YNFKEQ. The CDR3 loop reads CASSPRSAGSTDTQYF. The CDR3 DNA sequence: TGTGCCAGCAGCCCAAGATCAGCGGGGAGCACAGATACGCAGTATTTT.

The gene calls are TRBV30 and TRBJ2-1; D possibly corresponds to TRBD2 (6 bases). This CDR3 comprises 12 residues. V was pared by 0 bases and J by 9 bases, with 9 bases between. Germline CDR1 reads GTSNPN; CDR2 reads SVGIG (reference sequence). The CDR3 region has the DNA TGTGCCTGGAGTGTACTGGGGGGTGAGCAGTTCTTC. This codes for CAWSVLGGEQFF.

DNA for the CDR3: TGTGCCAGCAGCCCCCAGGTCGGTAGCGGGGCAGAGACCCAGTACTTC. As protein: CASSPQVGSGAETQYF. The chain uses TRBV7-2 and TRBJ2-5, with 8 nucleotides matching TRBD2. With V trimmed by 5 bases and J by 4 bases, 12 bases remained unmatched. CDR3 length: 16 amino acids. The germline gives CDR1 SGHTA, CDR2 FQGNSA.

This clone was observed a handful of times. J is TRBJ2-7 and V is TRBV6-1, with 8 positions matching TRBD2. Germline V gene data show CDR1 as MNHNS and CDR2 as SASEGT. CDR3 size: 14 residues. The V and J ends lost 5 bases and 3 bases, in that order; junction bases with no gene match: 6. CDR3 region: CASSNREGLYEQYF. The CDR3 DNA reads as TGTGCCAGCAGTAACCGGGAGGGACTCTACGAGCAGTACTTC.

This chain uses TRBV5-1 with TRBJ2-3; a possible D gene is TRBD1 (5 bases). Germline CDR1 SGHRS, CDR2 YFSETQ. V was trimmed by 3 bases and J by 2 bases, leaving 10 bases between them. The CDR3 sequence is 14 residues long. CDR3 amino acids: CASSSGRDTDTQYF. DNA of the CDR3: TGCGCCAGCAGCTCGGGCAGGGACACAGATACGCAGTATTTT. The full variable domain, completed using reference TRBV5-1 and TRBJ2-3, is KAGVTQTPRYLIKTRGQQVTLSCSPISGHRSVSWYQQTPGQGLQFLFEYFSETQRNKGNFPGRFSGRQFSNSRSEMNVSTLELGDSALYLCASSSGRDTDTQYFGPGTRLTVL.

Worth noting for this clone: Other DNA sequences in this sample translate to the same CDR3. V is TRBV19 and J is TRBJ2-5; TRBD1 aligns across 8 bases. The J segment lost 2 bases and the V segment lost 4 bases, leaving 0 bases of the junction unmatched. There are 13 residues in the CDR3. Germline V gene data show CDR1 as LNHDA and CDR2 as SQIVND (reference sequence). The CDR3, as DNA: TGTGCCAGTAGTAGGGACAGGCAAGAGACCCAGTACTTC. Protein: CASSRDRQETQYF.

The chain uses TRBV7-3 and TRBJ1-1, with a tentative D call TRBD1 (6 bases). Trimming stripped 5 bases from V and 1 base from J, with 11 bases between. Germline assignment: CDR1 SGHTA and CDR2 FQGTGA. This CDR3 has 14 amino acids. The CDR3 coding sequence is TGTGCCAGCAGCCCCCAGGGGCGGAACACTGAAGCTTTCTTT. Translated: CASSPQGRNTEAFF. The complete variable domain, with remaining parts taken from reference TRBV7-3 and TRBJ1-1, reads GAGVSQTPSNKVTEKGKYVELRCDPISGHTALYWYRQSLGQGPEFLIYFQGTGAADDSGLPNDRFFAVRPEGSVSTLKIQRTERGDSAVYLCASSPQGRNTEAFFGQGTRLTVV.

This sequence joins TRBV29-1 and TRBJ1-2; TRBD1 agrees at 9 bases. The CDR3 runs to 13 residues. Germline CDR1 and CDR2: SQVTM and ANQGSEA. V lost 6 bases and J lost 9; bases outside the gene matches: 11. In nucleotides, the CDR3 is TGCAGCGTCGTCGGGACAGGGCGAGGTCGCTACACCTTC. Its translation: CSVVGTGRGRYTF.

This clone was observed a few times. The V gene is TRBV11-2, the J gene TRBJ2-3; 10 bases are shared with TRBD2. Looked up from germline, CDR1 is SGHAT and CDR2 is FQNNGV. J lost 7 bases, V lost 8 bases, and 9 bases had no gene match. The CDR3 covers 14 residues. The chain's CDR3 is CASAGLAGVNTQYF. The DNA of the CDR3 is TGTGCCAGCGCCGGGCTAGCGGGAGTAAATACGCAGTATTTT.

This chain connects TRBV7-9 to TRBJ1-2, with 10 bases that match TRBD1. Looked up from germline, CDR1 is SEHNR and CDR2 is FQNEAQ (reference sequence). V dropped 2 bases and J dropped 7; count of bases not matched to a gene: 7. The CDR3 spans 15 residues. CDR3 bases: TGTGCCAGCAGCTTATCAGGAGGGACAGGGGCTGGCTACACCTTC. Amino acid sequence: CASSLSGGTGAGYTF.

The chain combines TRBV28 with TRBJ2-2, with 12 bases identical to TRBD2. This CDR3 is built from 17 residues. Germline V gene lookup returns CDR1 MDHEN and CDR2 SYDVKM. V lost 2 bases, J lost 4 bases, and 5 bases stayed unmatched. CDR3 DNA: TGTGCCAGCAGTTTAACTAGCGGGGGGCAGGGCACCGGGGAGCTGTTTTTT. Amino acid sequence: CASSLTSGGQGTGELFF.

V gene TRBV19 combines with J gene TRBJ2-5, with a possible D match to TRBD2 (6 bases). Deletions cut 3 bases from V and 2 bases from J, with 7 bases between. This CDR3 contains 13 residues. Germline CDR1 is LNHDA and CDR2 is SQIVND (reference sequence). The CDR3 region has the DNA TGTGCCAGTAGTATTCGGGGGCAAGAGACCCAGTACTTC. It codes for CASSIRGQETQYF.

Many counts were recorded for this clone. The J gene is TRBJ1-1, the V gene TRBV13; unclear D gene. There are 13 residues in the CDR3. Trimming took off 5 bases at V and 4 bases at J, with 11 bases between the two ends. Germline CDR1 PRHDT, CDR2 FYEKMQ (reference sequence). Here the CDR3 DNA reads TGTGCCAGCAGCCAGGTCCTGGGCACTGAAGCTTTCTTT. Translating gives CASSQVLGTEAFF.

This chain connects TRBV5-6 to TRBJ2-1; D is perhaps TRBD1 (5 bases). Germline V lookup: CDR1 SGHDT, CDR2 YYEEEE. The ends were cut back, 0 bases at V and 7 bases at J, with 14 bases in the middle. The CDR3 extends over 15 amino acids. This chain's CDR3 is CASSLAFRTKNEQFF. CDR3 nucleotide sequence: TGTGCCAGCAGCTTGGCTTTTAGGACAAAGAATGAGCAGTTCTTC.

CDR3 nucleotides: TGCGCCAGCAGCTTGGGACAGGGAGCTAACTATGGCTACACCTTC. Translation: CASSLGQGANYGYTF. The chain uses TRBV5-1 and TRBJ1-2, with TRBD1 identical over 7 bases. V was clipped by 0 bases and J by 0 bases; unmatched bases: 2. CDR1 and CDR2 from the germline V gene are SGHRS and YFSETQ. The CDR3 totals 15 residues.

A single count supports this clone. This rearrangement joins TRBV9 to TRBJ1-2, with D hard to call. Germline V CDR1 and CDR2: SGDLS, YYNGEE. CDR3 length equals 14 residues. V lost 5 bases and J 0 bases, leaving 11 bases between the germline ends. The CDR3 reads CASSALGANYGYTF. In DNA, the CDR3 is TGTGCCAGCAGTGCCCTTGGAGCTAACTATGGCTACACCTTC.

This chain joins TRBV29-1 and TRBJ1-2; TRBD1 matches at 7 bases. Germline loops: CDR1 SQVTM, CDR2 ANQGSEA. The V gene end was trimmed by 7 bases and the J gene end by 7 bases; junction bases not matched to a gene: 12. This CDR3 has 13 residues. The CDR3 coding sequence is TGCAGCGGCAAATACAGGGGTGCGTCTGGCTACACCTTC. Residues: CSGKYRGASGYTF.

The rearrangement links TRBV27 to TRBJ1-2; possible D gene TRBD1, 6 bases. Germline lookup yields CDR1 MNHEY and CDR2 SMNVEV (reference sequence). V lost 1 base and J lost 8, with 14 bases in between. This CDR3 has 14 residues. The CDR3 sequence: CASSLFSGAEGYTF. The CDR3 nucleotides read TGTGCCAGCAGTTTATTCTCAGGGGCTGAGGGCTACACCTTC.

V gene TRBV27 combines with J gene TRBJ1-5; possibly TRBD1 for D (5 bases). Germline values: CDR1 MNHEY, CDR2 SMNVEV (reference sequence). The CDR3 totals 16 residues. Deletions cut 2 bases from V and 2 bases from J, with 13 bases between. The CDR3 DNA sequence: TGTGCCAGCAGTTTAAGTATAGGGGATGGCAATCAGCCCCAGCATTTT. The encoded protein is CASSLSIGDGNQPQHF.

The chain recombines TRBV19 with TRBJ2-5; 8 bases agree with TRBD1. V was clipped by 3 bases and J by 3 bases; unmatched bases: 6. The CDR3 is 15 residues long. Germline V gene sequence: CDR1 LNHDA, CDR2 SQIVND (reference sequence). The CDR3 reads CASSIPLTGEETQYF. CDR3 sequence (DNA): TGTGCCAGTAGTATCCCACTGACAGGGGAAGAGACCCAGTACTTC.

Concerning this clone: The same CDR3 can be traced to other DNA sequences in this sample. The chain joins TRBV28 to TRBJ2-3; TRBD1 matches at 7 bases. Trimming removed 2 bases from V and 1 base from J; junction bases left unmatched: 0. The CDR3 covers 14 residues. The V gene's germline CDR1 is MDHEN and CDR2 SYDVKM. CDR3 in amino acids: CASSLDRGTDTQYF. CDR3 coding DNA: TGTGCCAGCAGTTTAGACAGGGGCACAGATACGCAGTATTTT.